A single sample is the source of the 27 T cell receptor beta chains below, sequenced in a study of neurological immune-mediated disorders. Via MiXCR, TCRdb re-called the 5' RACE reads, giving one row per CDR3 protein. The sample carries about 50,000 distinct CDR3 sequences, over 9% recorded once. Sequenced material: PBMCs. Receptors originate from a man aged 65 to 79 with HTLV-1-associated myelopathy (HAM/TSP).

This clonotype was picked up many times. The chain carries TRBV18 and TRBJ1-4; a possible D gene is TRBD1 (6 bases). Trimming shortened V by 3 bases and J by 0 bases, and 11 bases separated the two germline ends. CDR1 is KGHSH, CDR2 LQKENI, per germline. The CDR3 extends over 16 amino acids. The CDR3 bases are TGTGCCAGCTCACCGGGGGCAAGAGCAACTAATGAAAAACTGTTTTTT. This encodes CASSPGARATNEKLFF.

This clonotype showed up many times. V usage is TRBV10-3 and J usage is TRBJ2-5; weak D call: TRBD2 (6 bases). The V end lost 2 bases, the J end lost 1 base, and 8 bases lay between the germline ends. The CDR3 has 14 amino acids. Germline V gene lookup returns CDR1 ENHRY and CDR2 SYGVKD. CDR3 bases: TGTGCCATCAGTGAGGTCGGGGGCCAAGAGACCCAGTACTTC. This sequence encodes CAISEVGGQETQYF.

Ten or more counts support this clonotype. The rearrangement joins TRBV5-1 to TRBJ2-6; maybe TRBD2 (6 bases). Between the trimmed V and J ends, which lost 5 bases and 2 bases, there was a span of 14 bases. CDR3 length: 16 residues. Per the germline V gene, CDR1 is SGHRS and CDR2 is YFSETQ. Here the CDR3 DNA reads TGCGCCAGCAGACGGGACTTATCTACTGGGGCCAACGTCCTGACTTTC. Protein: CASRRDLSTGANVLTF.

This clonotype was detected many times. CDR3 sequence (DNA): TGTGCCAGCAGCTTACGACTAGCGGGAGTGAACACCGGGGAGCTGTTTTTT. It yields the protein CASSLRLAGVNTGELFF. The chain links TRBV7-9 to TRBJ2-2; 12 bases agree with TRBD2. The CDR3 runs to 17 residues. Germline V gene data show CDR1 as SEHNR and CDR2 as FQNEAQ (reference sequence). The junction had 2 bases not matched to a gene; V was cut back by 2 bases and J by 1 base.

This clonotype was observed at least ten times. The rearrangement joins TRBV7-2 to TRBJ2-1; 11 positions agree with TRBD2. The CDR3 is made up of 20 amino acids. J lost 6 bases, V lost 1 base, and 17 bases had no gene match. CDR1 is SGHTA, CDR2 FQGNSA, per germline. The CDR3: CASSLGPSGGPSGGINEQFF. The CDR3 region has the DNA TGTGCCAGCAGCTTAGGGCCCTCGGGGGGCCCTAGCGGGGGGATCAATGAGCAGTTCTTC.

The gene calls are TRBV6-2 or TRBV6-3 and TRBJ1-1; no clear D gene. The CDR3 has 15 amino acids. Germline V CDR1 and CDR2: MNHEY, SVGEGT. Trimming pared 7 bases from V and 2 bases from J, leaving 17 bases between. The CDR3 bases are TGTGCCAGCAAGCGCGCCGGGCCAGAAAACACTGAAGCTTTCTTT. It encodes CASKRAGPENTEAFF.

In this sample, this clonotype turned up a few times. The rearrangement joins TRBV11-2 to TRBJ2-5; a possible D gene is TRBD1 (5 bases). CDR3 length equals 15 residues. Germline CDR1 is SGHAT and CDR2 is FQNNGV. Trimming removed 5 bases from V and 1 base from J, with 14 bases in between. CDR3 sequence: CASSPYPGLQETQYF. CDR3 DNA: TGTGCCAGCAGCCCTTACCCAGGGCTCCAAGAGACCCAGTACTTC. Drawing the rest from reference TRBV11-2 and TRBJ2-5, the complete variable domain is EAGVAQSPRYKIIEKRQSVAFWCNPISGHATLYWYQQILGQGPKLLIQFQNNGVVDDSQLPKDRFSAERLKGVDSTLKIQPAKLEDSAVYLCASSPYPGLQETQYFGPGTRLLVL.

The table lists this clonotype with a few counts. The chain links TRBV6-2 or TRBV6-3 to TRBJ2-2; D unresolved. Trimming left V 5 bases short and J 7 bases short, with 11 bases between. Germline V gene sequence: CDR1 MNHEY, CDR2 SVGEGT. The CDR3 is made up of 13 amino acids. CDR3 coding DNA: TGTGCCAGCAGTCCTCTCAATGGCGGGGAGCTGTTTTTT. Amino acid sequence: CASSPLNGGELFF.

There are many counts of this clonotype. The chain employs TRBV18 and TRBJ2-7, with a weak D call TRBD1 (6 bases). This CDR3 is 16 amino acids long. Per germline, CDR1 KGHSH and CDR2 LQKENI. The V end was cut by 2 bases, the J end by 1 base, with 15 bases between. The CDR3 nucleotides are TGTGCCAGCTCACCAATTTCAGGGGAAGTTTCCTACGAGCAGTACTTC. Its translation: CASSPISGEVSYEQYF.

This chain uses TRBV7-6 with TRBJ2-7, with 13 nucleotides matching TRBD2. There are 15 residues in the CDR3. With 1 base clipped from V and 3 bases from J, the junction kept 0 bases outside the gene matches. The germline V gene encodes CDR1 SGHVS and CDR2 FNYEAQ. The CDR3 DNA reads TGTGCCAGCAGCTTAGGGACTAGCGGGAGCTACGAGCAGTACTTC. Protein: CASSLGTSGSYEQYF.

This clonotype occurred many times. CDR3 sequence: CASNGGAQETQYF. Here the CDR3 DNA reads TGCGCCAGCAATGGGGGAGCCCAAGAGACCCAGTACTTC. V gene TRBV5-1 combines with J gene TRBJ2-5; perhaps D is TRBD1 or TRBD2 (5 bases each). The V end lost 6 bases, the J end lost 1 base, and 10 bases lay between the germline ends. Germline V gene sequence: CDR1 SGHRS, CDR2 YFSETQ. CDR3 size: 13 residues.

This clonotype was counted ten times or more. The chain couples TRBV20-1 to TRBJ2-7, with a tentative D call TRBD2 (5 bases). Trimming cost V 3 bases and J 4 bases, with 10 bases left between them. The CDR3 extends over 12 amino acids. Germline V gene lookup returns CDR1 DFQATT and CDR2 SNEGSKA (reference sequence). For the CDR3, the DNA is TGCAGTGCTAGCCCCGGGAATTACGAGCAGTACTTC. Translation gives CSASPGNYEQYF.

In its sample, this clonotype was seen many times. The chain joins TRBV20-1 to TRBJ2-3, with D unresolved. The CDR3 extends over 13 amino acids. V lost 3 bases and J lost 2, with 9 bases in between. The germline V gene encodes CDR1 DFQATT and CDR2 SNEGSKA (reference sequence). This chain's CDR3 is CSASPLFTDTQYF. The CDR3, as DNA: TGCAGTGCTAGTCCCCTCTTCACAGATACGCAGTATTTT.

This clonotype was picked up many times. The rearrangement joins TRBV20-1 to TRBJ1-6; a possible D gene is TRBD1 (6 bases). The V end lost 3 bases, the J end lost 7 bases, and 10 bases lay between the germline ends. CDR1 and CDR2 (germline): DFQATT, SNEGSKA (reference sequence). The CDR3 is 13 residues long. The CDR3 DNA reads as TGCAGTGCTAGTAAGGGGGTAAATTCACCCCTCCACTTT. It yields the protein CSASKGVNSPLHF.

The table lists this clonotype with many counts. The rearrangement uses TRBV12-3 or TRBV12-4 and TRBJ2-7; 13 nucleotides align to TRBD2. With V trimmed by 5 bases and J by 6 bases, 16 bases remained unmatched. The length of the CDR3 is 18 residues. The CDR3 DNA reads as TGTGCCAGCAGTCGCCGGACTAGCGGGAGCTTGAACGTTGGCGAGCAGTACTTC. The encoded protein is CASSRRTSGSLNVGEQYF.

In this sample, this clonotype turned up many times. This chain joins TRBV28 and TRBJ1-6; TRBD1 might be the D (5 bases). CDR1 and CDR2 (germline): MDHEN, SYDVKM. The germline V and J ends were trimmed by 5 bases and 7 bases, with 15 bases remaining between them. The CDR3 totals 15 residues. The DNA for the CDR3 is TGTGCCAGCAGTAGAACCGGGACTAAGAATTCACCCCTCCACTTT. Encoded protein: CASSRTGTKNSPLHF.

This clonotype was recorded many times. The chain links TRBV5-1 to TRBJ1-5, with D tentatively TRBD1 (5 bases). Germline V gives CDR1 SGHRS, CDR2 YFSETQ. This CDR3 is built from 15 residues. V lost 0 bases, J lost 0 bases, and 7 bases lay in between. Here the CDR3 DNA reads TGCGCCAGCAGCTTGGCTGGGACTAGCAATCAGCCCCAGCATTTT. Its protein product is CASSLAGTSNQPQHF.

This clonotype was picked up many times. The CDR3 is CASSLAGGNSPLHF. The CDR3 DNA sequence: TGTGCCAGCAGCCTTGCCGGGGGTAATTCACCCCTCCACTTT. The rearrangement links TRBV9 to TRBJ1-6; D is possibly TRBD1 (5 bases). V dropped 4 bases and J dropped 6 bases, with 11 bases sitting between them. Germline-derived CDR1 and CDR2 are SGDLS and YYNGEE. The CDR3 is 14 residues long.

About this clonotype: A single base separates this from a much larger clone, so it may be a read error. The rearrangement uses TRBV29-1 and TRBJ2-2; 8 bases fit TRBD1. CDR1 and CDR2 (germline): SQVTM, ANQGSEA. The junction had 5 bases not matched to a gene; V was cut back by 6 bases and J by 5 bases. The CDR3 length is 13 residues. This CDR3 reads CSVDRVGTGELFF. For the CDR3, the DNA is TGCAGCGTGGACAGGGTGGGGACCGGGGAGCTGTTTTTT.

This clonotype was picked up many times. The chain recombines TRBV9 with TRBJ2-2, with D unresolved. This CDR3 spans 15 amino acids. The germline CDR1 and CDR2 sequences are SGDLS and YYNGEE. Trimming took off 3 bases at V and 1 base at J, with 10 bases between the two ends. CDR3 residues: CASSARQMNTGELFF. CDR3 sequence (DNA): TGTGCCAGCAGCGCAAGGCAGATGAACACCGGGGAGCTGTTTTTT.

In its sample, this clonotype was seen many times. The V and J genes are TRBV4-3 and TRBJ2-3; D may be TRBD2 (7 bases). The CDR3 runs 13 residues. Trimming removed 11 bases at V and 4 bases at J, with 16 bases between. The germline CDR1 and CDR2 sequences are LGHNA and YSLEER. The CDR3, as DNA: TGCGCCGGTAGGGGGGGGGGTCCAGATACGCAGTATTTT. As protein: CAGRGGGPDTQYF.

The sample holds many counts of this clonotype. The chain couples TRBV27 to TRBJ1-4; D is uncertain. This CDR3 spans 14 amino acids. Trimming shortened V by 2 bases and J by 5 bases, and 9 bases separated the two germline ends. Germline loops: CDR1 MNHEY, CDR2 SMNVEV (reference sequence). The CDR3 loop reads CASSLGIQNEKLFF. The CDR3 coding sequence is TGTGCCAGCAGTTTAGGGATACAAAATGAAAAACTGTTTTTT.

This clonotype was found many times. V usage is TRBV12-3 or TRBV12-4 and J usage is TRBJ2-1; D ambiguous. The CDR3 consists of 15 residues. Trimming took 7 bases from V and 4 from J, leaving 17 bases between them. This CDR3 reads CASTNSLPSYNEQFF. The DNA of the CDR3 is TGTGCCAGCACCAATTCACTACCATCGTACAATGAGCAGTTCTTC.

The table lists this clonotype with many counts. The chain uses TRBV4-3 and TRBJ1-5; D uncertain. The germline V gene has CDR1 LGHNA and CDR2 YSLEER. The CDR3 is made up of 13 amino acids. V was cut by 0 bases and J by 4 bases, with 4 bases left in between. The CDR3: CASSQDANQPQHF. The CDR3 region has the DNA TGCGCCAGCAGCCAAGACGCGAATCAGCCCCAGCATTTT.

There are many counts of this clonotype. This chain links TRBV5-1 with TRBJ2-7; TRBD1 aligns across 8 bases. The germline CDR1 and CDR2 sequences are SGHRS and YFSETQ. The CDR3 length is 15 residues. Germline trimming cut 4 bases from V and 3 bases from J; bases unmatched to any gene: 9. Here the CDR3 DNA reads TGCGCCAGCAGCCGCACAGGGGGGACGGGCTACGAGCAGTACTTC. Encoded protein: CASSRTGGTGYEQYF.

This clonotype was seen many times. The chain combines TRBV20-1 with TRBJ1-2, with D tentatively TRBD1 (6 bases). The germline CDR1 and CDR2 sequences are DFQATT and SNEGSKA (reference sequence). The CDR3 extends over 11 amino acids. The germline V and J ends were trimmed by 0 bases and 8 bases, with 7 bases remaining between them. This chain's CDR3 is CSARDRGGYTF. The CDR3 region has the DNA TGCAGTGCTAGAGACAGGGGCGGCTACACCTTC.

This clonotype was picked up many times. The V and J genes are TRBV5-1 and TRBJ1-1; D is unresolved. CDR1 is SGHRS and CDR2 is YFSETQ in the germline V gene. The V end lost 4 bases, the J end lost 3 bases, and 16 bases lay between the germline ends. This CDR3 region has 15 residues. Here the CDR3 DNA reads TGCGCCAGCAGCCCACGGTCAGAGACTCACACTGAAGCTTTCTTT. Its translation is CASSPRSETHTEAFF.